This T cell receptor (beta chain) emerged from a study of blood T cell repertoires in COVID-19. Looking at the study overall: From the United States, Italy and Spain came samples of acute and convalescent COVID-19.

Method: immunoSEQ multiplex PCR; TCRdb's copy keeps in-frame clones and lacks some. The data contain over 200,000 clones, approximately 90% of them singletons. CDR1 SGHTA and CDR2 FQGNSA come from the germline V gene. The CDR3 is 15 residues long. Trimming took 1 base from V and 5 from J; bases not matched to a gene: 0. This clonotype was obtained from a woman in her late teens or twenties who had recovered from COVID-19. V gene TRBV7-2 combines with J gene TRBJ2-7; 15 bases are a match to TRBD2. Sequencing input: peripheral blood. This CDR3 is CASSLGTSGRDEQYF. CDR3 sequence (DNA): TGTGCCAGCAGCTTAGGGACTAGCGGGAGGGACGAGCAGTACTTC. Combining the CDR3 with reference TRBV7-2 and TRBJ2-7 gives the whole variable domain GAGVSQSPSNKVTEKGKDVELRCDPISGHTALYWYRQSLGQGLEFLIYFQGNSAPDKSGLPSDRFSAERTGGSVSTLTIQRTQQEDSAVYLCASSLGTSGRDEQYFGPGTRLTVT.